This is a list of T cell receptor beta chains from one sample in a study of blood T cell repertoires in COVID-19. Sequencing used immunoSEQ multiplex PCR; TCRdb keeps in-frame clones, though not all of them. Here the sample spans about 420,000 clones, roughly 90% being singletons. Sequenced input: peripheral blood. These receptors were taken from a young man with COVID-19, enrolled during active disease. Each CDR3 is given with its conserved first and last residue. The D gene is left open where the match is weak. Clone size is given for some rows only: seen once, a few or many times, or a class if the clone is expanded.

v_gene: TRBV11-1; d_gene: -; abundance: -; j_gene: TRBJ2-5; CDR3aa: CASSLEGVKTQYF; CDR3nt: TGTGCCAGCAGCTTAGAGGGGGTAAAGACCCAGTACTTC
v_gene: TRBV6-5; d_gene: -; abundance: -; j_gene: TRBJ1-1; CDR3aa: CAIREANSGEAFF; CDR3nt: TGTGCCATAAGGGAGGCGAATAGCGGTGAAGCTTTCTTT
v_gene: TRBV10-3; d_gene: -; abundance: -; j_gene: TRBJ1-2; CDR3aa: CAISETLDYGYTF; CDR3nt: TGTGCCATCAGTGAAACACTAGACTATGGCTACACCTTC
v_gene: TRBV16; d_gene: TRBD1; abundance: -; j_gene: TRBJ2-7; CDR3aa: CASSLTGGAYEQYF; CDR3nt: TGTGCCAGCAGCCTGACAGGGGGCGCGTACGAGCAGTACTTC
v_gene: TRBV2; d_gene: TRBD1; abundance: -; j_gene: TRBJ1-5; CDR3aa: CASSEQGQGLKPQHF; CDR3nt: TGTGCCAGCAGTGAACAAGGACAGGGACTCAAGCCCCAGCATTTT
v_gene: TRBV5-1; d_gene: TRBD2; abundance: -; j_gene: TRBJ2-3; CDR3aa: CASSLPQLAGASDTQYF; CDR3nt: TGCGCCAGCAGCTTGCCTCAACTAGCGGGAGCGTCAGATACGCAGTATTTT
v_gene: TRBV6-5; d_gene: TRBD2; abundance: -; j_gene: TRBJ2-1; CDR3aa: CASSYSTSGEQFF; CDR3nt: TGTGCCAGCAGTTACTCCACTAGCGGGGAGCAGTTCTTC
v_gene: TRBV5-1; d_gene: -; abundance: -; j_gene: TRBJ2-2; CDR3aa: CASSFEGHTGELFF; CDR3nt: TGCGCCAGCAGCTTCGAGGGTCACACCGGGGAGCTGTTTTTT
v_gene: TRBV7-3; d_gene: TRBD2; abundance: -; j_gene: TRBJ2-3; CDR3aa: CASSFTGTSADTQYF; CDR3nt: TGTGCCAGCAGTTTCACCGGGACTAGCGCAGATACGCAGTATTTT
v_gene: TRBV29-1; d_gene: -; abundance: -; j_gene: TRBJ2-7; CDR3aa: CSAWGGSDYYEQYF; CDR3nt: TGCAGCGCCTGGGGTGGCTCCGACTACTACGAGCAGTACTTC
v_gene: TRBV6-5; d_gene: -; abundance: -; j_gene: TRBJ1-1; CDR3aa: CASRTKSGTEAFF; CDR3nt: TGTGCCAGCAGAACGAAGAGTGGCACTGAAGCTTTCTTT
v_gene: TRBV24-1; d_gene: -; abundance: -; j_gene: TRBJ2-1; CDR3aa: CATSSSGSYNEQFF; CDR3nt: -
v_gene: TRBV6-5; d_gene: -; abundance: -; j_gene: TRBJ1-1; CDR3aa: CASRSNRENTEAFF; CDR3nt: TGTGCCAGCAGGTCGAACAGGGAGAACACTGAAGCTTTCTTT
v_gene: TRBV6-7; d_gene: TRBD1; abundance: -; j_gene: TRBJ2-2; CDR3aa: CASSYRGQTLTGELFF; CDR3nt: TGTGCCAGCAGTTACCGGGGACAGACTCTCACCGGGGAGCTGTTTTTT
v_gene: TRBV2; d_gene: -; abundance: once; j_gene: TRBJ1-5; CDR3aa: CASNRWASNQPQHF; CDR3nt: TGTGCCAGCAACAGGTGGGCTTCCAATCAGCCCCAGCATTTT
v_gene: TRBV27; d_gene: -; abundance: -; j_gene: TRBJ1-5; CDR3aa: CASTESDQPQHF; CDR3nt: TGTGCCAGCACCGAGAGTGATCAGCCCCAGCATTTT
v_gene: TRBV19; d_gene: -; abundance: few; j_gene: TRBJ1-5; CDR3aa: CASSGALQGQPQHF; CDR3nt: TGTGCCAGTAGTGGAGCCCTTCAGGGTCAGCCCCAGCATTTT
v_gene: TRBV3-1/TRBV3-2; d_gene: -; abundance: -; j_gene: TRBJ1-1; CDR3aa: CASSSRGNTEAFF; CDR3nt: TGTGCCAGCAGCTCCCGGGGGAACACTGAAGCTTTCTTT
v_gene: TRBV10-2; d_gene: -; abundance: -; j_gene: TRBJ1-1; CDR3aa: CASIREAFF; CDR3nt: TGCGCCAGCATCCGGGAAGCTTTCTTT
v_gene: TRBV19; d_gene: -; abundance: -; j_gene: TRBJ1-5; CDR3aa: CASNTGFGGQPQHF; CDR3nt: TGTGCCAGTAATACGGGTTTTGGCGGTCAGCCCCAGCATTTT
v_gene: TRBV3-1/TRBV3-2; d_gene: -; abundance: -; j_gene: TRBJ1-4; CDR3aa: CASSFGTLGEKLFF; CDR3nt: TGTGCCAGCAGCTTCGGGACATTGGGGGAAAAACTGTTTTTT
v_gene: TRBV6-5; d_gene: -; abundance: -; j_gene: TRBJ1-1; CDR3aa: CASSYGQSTEAFF; CDR3nt: TGTGCCAGCAGTTACGGGCAGAGCACTGAAGCTTTCTTT
v_gene: TRBV11-3; d_gene: -; abundance: -; j_gene: TRBJ1-1; CDR3aa: CASSLGHWNTEAFF; CDR3nt: TGTGCCAGCAGCTTGGGACACTGGAACACTGAAGCTTTCTTT
v_gene: TRBV5-1; d_gene: -; abundance: -; j_gene: TRBJ1-1; CDR3aa: CASSLDRRGGTEAFF; CDR3nt: TGCGCCAGCAGCTTGGATCGCAGGGGTGGCACTGAAGCTTTCTTT
v_gene: TRBV9; d_gene: -; abundance: -; j_gene: TRBJ2-5; CDR3aa: CASSAPMRPLWGHLQETQYF; CDR3nt: TGTGCCAGCAGCGCTCCCATGCGCCCTTTGTGGGGACACCTCCAAGAGACCCAGTACTTC
v_gene: TRBV10-2; d_gene: -; abundance: once; j_gene: TRBJ2-1; CDR3aa: CASSLNGNNEQFF; CDR3nt: TGCGCCAGCAGTTTAAACGGGAACAATGAGCAGTTCTTC
v_gene: TRBV7-6; d_gene: TRBD2; abundance: -; j_gene: TRBJ2-5; CDR3aa: CASSLRLAGGQETQYF; CDR3nt: TGTGCCAGCAGCCTCAGACTAGCGGGGGGGCAAGAGACCCAGTACTTC
v_gene: TRBV7-9; d_gene: -; abundance: -; j_gene: TRBJ2-7; CDR3aa: CASSPSTRPYEQYF; CDR3nt: TGTGCCAGCAGCCCCTCGACTAGGCCCTACGAGCAGTACTTC
v_gene: TRBV12-5; d_gene: -; abundance: -; j_gene: TRBJ1-3; CDR3aa: CASGLVSGPRKYTIYF; CDR3nt: TGTGCTAGTGGTTTGGTAAGCGGGCCAAGAAAATACACCATATATTTT
v_gene: TRBV11-3; d_gene: TRBD2; abundance: once; j_gene: TRBJ2-7; CDR3aa: CASSFPGLAGESQYF; CDR3nt: TGTGCCAGCAGCTTCCCGGGACTAGCGGGAGAATCGCAGTACTTC
v_gene: TRBV24-1; d_gene: TRBD2; abundance: -; j_gene: TRBJ2-2; CDR3aa: CATSDLGTSIYTGELFF; CDR3nt: TGTGCCACCAGTGATTTAGGGACTAGCATTTACACCGGGGAGCTGTTTTTT
v_gene: TRBV12-3/TRBV12-4; d_gene: TRBD1; abundance: -; j_gene: TRBJ2-7; CDR3aa: CASSIGTGIHF; CDR3nt: TGTGCCAGCAGCATCGGGACAGGGATACACTTC
v_gene: TRBV28; d_gene: TRBD1; abundance: -; j_gene: TRBJ2-1; CDR3aa: CASRRTGMGEQFF; CDR3nt: TGTGCCAGCAGGAGGACAGGGATGGGTGAGCAGTTCTTC
v_gene: TRBV28; d_gene: -; abundance: few; j_gene: TRBJ2-7; CDR3aa: CASSSPVQLVYEQYF; CDR3nt: TGTGCCAGCAGTTCCCCCGTCCAGTTGGTCTACGAGCAGTACTTC
v_gene: TRBV2; d_gene: -; abundance: -; j_gene: TRBJ2-7; CDR3aa: CASSGLGAYEQYF; CDR3nt: TGTGCCAGCAGTGGACTGGGAGCCTACGAGCAGTACTTC
v_gene: TRBV6-5; d_gene: -; abundance: -; j_gene: TRBJ2-7; CDR3aa: CASSSPLVTSYEQYF; CDR3nt: TGTGCCAGCAGCTCCCCGCTAGTAACTTCCTACGAGCAGTACTTC
v_gene: TRBV11-3; d_gene: -; abundance: -; j_gene: TRBJ1-4; CDR3aa: CASSSRTAGEKLFF; CDR3nt: TGTGCCAGCAGCTCGAGGACGGCGGGGGAAAAACTGTTTTTT
v_gene: TRBV19; d_gene: TRBD1; abundance: -; j_gene: TRBJ1-2; CDR3aa: CASSIRRGNYGYTF; CDR3nt: TGTGCCAGTAGTATACGCAGGGGGAACTATGGCTACACCTTC
v_gene: TRBV7-2; d_gene: TRBD2; abundance: -; j_gene: TRBJ2-3; CDR3aa: CASSLARAGGLVDTQYF; CDR3nt: TGTGCCAGCAGCTTAGCCCGAGCGGGGGGGCTGGTAGATACGCAGTATTTT
v_gene: TRBV5-1; d_gene: TRBD2; abundance: -; j_gene: TRBJ2-2; CDR3aa: CASSKTSGGARNGELFF; CDR3nt: TGCGCCAGCAGCAAAACTAGCGGGGGGGCCCGGAACGGGGAGCTGTTTTTT
v_gene: TRBV5-6; d_gene: TRBD2; abundance: -; j_gene: TRBJ2-3; CDR3aa: CASHRRGLAGPTDTQYF; CDR3nt: TGTGCCAGCCACAGGAGAGGACTAGCGGGCCCGACAGATACGCAGTATTTT
v_gene: TRBV2; d_gene: -; abundance: -; j_gene: TRBJ2-1; CDR3aa: CASSGSGPRDEQFF; CDR3nt: TGTGCCAGCAGTGGTTCTGGGCCGCGCGATGAGCAGTTCTTC